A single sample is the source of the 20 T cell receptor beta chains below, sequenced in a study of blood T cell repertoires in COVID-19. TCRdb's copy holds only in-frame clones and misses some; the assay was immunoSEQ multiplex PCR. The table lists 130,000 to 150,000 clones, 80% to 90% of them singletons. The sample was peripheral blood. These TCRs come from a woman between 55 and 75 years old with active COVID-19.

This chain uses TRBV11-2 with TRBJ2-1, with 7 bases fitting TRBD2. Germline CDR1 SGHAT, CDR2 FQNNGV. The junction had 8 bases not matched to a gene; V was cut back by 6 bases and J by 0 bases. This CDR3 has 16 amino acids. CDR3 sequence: CASRRRRGSSYNEQFF. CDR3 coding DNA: TGTGCCAGCAGAAGAAGACGCGGGAGCTCCTACAATGAGCAGTTCTTC.

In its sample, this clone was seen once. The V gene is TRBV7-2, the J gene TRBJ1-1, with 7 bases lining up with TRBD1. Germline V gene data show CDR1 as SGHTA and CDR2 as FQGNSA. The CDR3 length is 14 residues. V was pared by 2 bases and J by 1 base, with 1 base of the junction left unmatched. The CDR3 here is CASSLQGENTEAFF. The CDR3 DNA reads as TGTGCCAGCAGCTTACAGGGGGAGAACACTGAAGCTTTCTTT.

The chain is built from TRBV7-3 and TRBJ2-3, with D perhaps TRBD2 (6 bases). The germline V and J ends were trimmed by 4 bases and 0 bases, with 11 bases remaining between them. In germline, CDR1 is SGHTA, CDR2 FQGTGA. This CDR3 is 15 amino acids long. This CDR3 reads CASSSLAASTDTQYF. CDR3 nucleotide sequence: TGTGCCAGCAGCTCCTTAGCGGCTAGCACAGATACGCAGTATTTT.

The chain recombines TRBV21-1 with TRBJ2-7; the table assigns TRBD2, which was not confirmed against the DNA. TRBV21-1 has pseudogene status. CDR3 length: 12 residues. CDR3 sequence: CASAVVPYEQYF. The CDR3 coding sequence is TGTGCCAGCGCGGTGGTTCCCTACGAGCAGTACTTC.

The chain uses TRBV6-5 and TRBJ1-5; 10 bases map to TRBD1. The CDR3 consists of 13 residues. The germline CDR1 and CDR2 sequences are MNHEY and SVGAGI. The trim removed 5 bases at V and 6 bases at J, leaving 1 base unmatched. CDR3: CASSRTGGQPQHF. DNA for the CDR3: TGTGCCAGCAGTCGGACAGGGGGTCAGCCCCAGCATTTT.

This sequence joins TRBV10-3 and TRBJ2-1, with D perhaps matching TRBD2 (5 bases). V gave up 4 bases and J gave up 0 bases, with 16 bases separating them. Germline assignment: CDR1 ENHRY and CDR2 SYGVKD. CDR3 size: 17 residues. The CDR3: CAISGKRFDLSYNEQFF. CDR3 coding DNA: TGTGCCATCAGTGGGAAGCGGTTCGACCTCTCCTACAATGAGCAGTTCTTC.

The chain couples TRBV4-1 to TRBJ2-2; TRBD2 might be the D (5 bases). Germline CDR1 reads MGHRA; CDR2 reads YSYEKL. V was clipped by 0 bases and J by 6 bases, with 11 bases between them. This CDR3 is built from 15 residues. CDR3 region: CASSQEPSFPGELFF. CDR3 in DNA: TGCGCCAGCAGCCAAGAACCTAGCTTTCCCGGGGAGCTGTTTTTT.

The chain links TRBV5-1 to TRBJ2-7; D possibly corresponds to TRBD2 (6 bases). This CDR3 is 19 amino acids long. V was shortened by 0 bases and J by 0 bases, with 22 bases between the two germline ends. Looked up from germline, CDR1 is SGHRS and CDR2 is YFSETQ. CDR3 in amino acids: CASSLGYSGAGRSSYEQYF. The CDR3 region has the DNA TGCGCCAGCAGCTTGGGTTACTCGGGAGCAGGAAGGAGCTCCTACGAGCAGTACTTC. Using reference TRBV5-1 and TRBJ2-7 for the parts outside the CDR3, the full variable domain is KAGVTQTPRYLIKTRGQQVTLSCSPISGHRSVSWYQQTPGQGLQFLFEYFSETQRNKGNFPGRFSGRQFSNSRSEMNVSTLELGDSALYLCASSLGYSGAGRSSYEQYFGPGTRLTVT.

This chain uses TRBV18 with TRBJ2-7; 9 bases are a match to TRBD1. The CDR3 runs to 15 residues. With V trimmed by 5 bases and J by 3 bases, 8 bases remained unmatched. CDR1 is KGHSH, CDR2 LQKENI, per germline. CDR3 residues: CASSIPGQGDYEQYF. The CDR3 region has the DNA TGTGCCAGCTCAATTCCGGGACAGGGAGACTACGAGCAGTACTTC.

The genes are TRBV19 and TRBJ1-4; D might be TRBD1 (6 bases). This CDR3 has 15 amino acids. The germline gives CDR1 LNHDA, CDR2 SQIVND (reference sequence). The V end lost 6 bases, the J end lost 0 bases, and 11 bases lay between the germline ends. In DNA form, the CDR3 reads TGTGCCAGTAGGCCCACAGGGACAACTAATGAAAAACTGTTTTTT. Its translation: CASRPTGTTNEKLFF. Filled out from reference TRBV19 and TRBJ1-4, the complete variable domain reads DGGITQSPKYLFRKEGQNVTLSCEQNLNHDAMYWYRQDPGQGLRLIYYSQIVNDFQKGDIAEGYSVSREKKESFPLTVTSAQKNPTAFYLCASRPTGTTNEKLFFGSGTQLSVL.

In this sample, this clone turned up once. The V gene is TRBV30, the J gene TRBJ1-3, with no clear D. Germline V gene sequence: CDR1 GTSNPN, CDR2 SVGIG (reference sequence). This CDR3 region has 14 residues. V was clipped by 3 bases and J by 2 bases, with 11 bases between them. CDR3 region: CAWRGGNPGNTIYF. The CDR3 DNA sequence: TGTGCCTGGAGGGGAGGGAACCCTGGAAACACCATATATTTT.

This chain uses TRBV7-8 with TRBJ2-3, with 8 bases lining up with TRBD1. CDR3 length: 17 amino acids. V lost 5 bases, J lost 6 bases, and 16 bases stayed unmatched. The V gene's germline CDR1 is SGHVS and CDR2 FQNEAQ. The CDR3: CASSPRTGLSSTDTQYF. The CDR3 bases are TGTGCCAGCAGCCCTAGGACAGGGTTATCCTCAACGGATACGCAGTATTTT.

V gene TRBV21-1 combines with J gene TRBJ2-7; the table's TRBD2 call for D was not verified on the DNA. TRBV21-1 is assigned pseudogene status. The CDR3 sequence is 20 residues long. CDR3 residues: CASSKALGREGVGRAYEQYF. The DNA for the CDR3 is TGTGCCAGCAGCAAAGCGCTAGGACGGGAGGGCGTCGGGCGGGCCTACGAGCAGTACTTC.

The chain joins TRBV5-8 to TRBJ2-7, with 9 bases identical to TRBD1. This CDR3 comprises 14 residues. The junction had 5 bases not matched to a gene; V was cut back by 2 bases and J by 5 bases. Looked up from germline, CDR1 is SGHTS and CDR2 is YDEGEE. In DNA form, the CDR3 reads TGTGCCAGCAGCTTCCGGGACAGGGACGACGAGCAGTACTTC. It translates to CASSFRDRDDEQYF.

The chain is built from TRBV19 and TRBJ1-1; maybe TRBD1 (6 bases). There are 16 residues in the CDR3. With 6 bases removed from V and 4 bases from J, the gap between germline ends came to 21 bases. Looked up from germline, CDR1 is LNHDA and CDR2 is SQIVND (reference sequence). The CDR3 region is CASSNIPQGRGTEAFF. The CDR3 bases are TGTGCCAGTAGCAATATACCCCAGGGGAGAGGCACTGAAGCTTTCTTT. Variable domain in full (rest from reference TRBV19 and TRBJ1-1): DGGITQSPKYLFRKEGQNVTLSCEQNLNHDAMYWYRQDPGQGLRLIYYSQIVNDFQKGDIAEGYSVSREKKESFPLTVTSAQKNPTAFYLCASSNIPQGRGTEAFFGQGTRLTVV.

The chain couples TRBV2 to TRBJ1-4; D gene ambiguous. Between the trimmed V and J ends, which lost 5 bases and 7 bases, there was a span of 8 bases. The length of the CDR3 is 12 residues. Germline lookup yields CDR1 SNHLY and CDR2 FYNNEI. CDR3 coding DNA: TGTGCCAGCAGTCCCGGTAGTGAAAAACTGTTTTTT. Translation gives CASSPGSEKLFF.

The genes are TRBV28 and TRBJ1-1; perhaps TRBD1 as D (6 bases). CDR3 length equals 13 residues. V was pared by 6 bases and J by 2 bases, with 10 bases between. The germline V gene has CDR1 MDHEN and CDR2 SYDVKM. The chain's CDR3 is CASRGTRNTEAFF. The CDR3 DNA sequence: TGTGCCAGCAGGGGGACACGAAACACTGAAGCTTTCTTT.

CDR3 amino acids: CASSAAVGGSGELFF. DNA for the CDR3: TGTGCCAGCAGCGCAGCGGTAGGGGGTAGCGGGGAGCTGTTTTTT. This chain connects TRBV9 to TRBJ2-2; possible D gene TRBD1, 6 bases. Deletions cut 3 bases from V and 7 bases from J, with 16 bases between. The length of the CDR3 is 15 residues. Germline V gene lookup returns CDR1 SGDLS and CDR2 YYNGEE.

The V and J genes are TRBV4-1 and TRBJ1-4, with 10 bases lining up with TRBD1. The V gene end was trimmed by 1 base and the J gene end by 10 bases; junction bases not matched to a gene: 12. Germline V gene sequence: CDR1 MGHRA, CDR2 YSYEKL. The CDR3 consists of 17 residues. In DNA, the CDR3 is TGCGCCAGCAGCCAAGTAGGGGACGGGACAGGGGCCTCAAAACTGTTTTTT. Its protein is CASSQVGDGTGASKLFF.

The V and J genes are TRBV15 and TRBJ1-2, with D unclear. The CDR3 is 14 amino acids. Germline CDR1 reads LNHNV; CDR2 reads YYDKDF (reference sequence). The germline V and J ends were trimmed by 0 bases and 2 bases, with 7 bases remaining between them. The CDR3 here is CATSRDLENYGYTF. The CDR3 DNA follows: TGTGCCACCAGCAGAGATCTGGAGAACTATGGCTACACCTTC.